This note documents a single T cell receptor (beta chain) sequence. What it binds is not known. The sample's treatment: oral pan-JAK inhibitor, 5-10 mg twice daily. This entry comes from a study of CD8+ T cells in alopecia areata. Across the study: The study gave tofacitinib for 6 to 18 months, then 6 months off drug. The investigators scored severity in treated patients by the percentage of affected scalp area. Overall study results and limits: Lesional scalp, notably in alopecia totalis/universalis, had clonality above that of normal scalp.

Isolated RNA was reverse transcribed into cDNA used as the sequencing template. Sequencing was performed with immunoSEQ multiplex PCR; in TCRdb, only in-frame clones are kept and a portion is missing. The sample records over 150,000 clones, roughly 53% being singletons. The CDR3 consists of 13 residues. After removal of 7 bases from V and 4 bases from J, the junction contained 9 bases not matched to a gene. Germline V gives CDR1 SQVTM, CDR2 ANQGSEA. The chain carries TRBV29-1 and TRBJ2-7, with TRBD2 matching 8 bases. The sample was CD8+ T cells sorted from blood, taken at week 24, from a patient treated with tofacitinib. This TCR was recovered from a human donor with alopecia areata. CDR3 DNA: TGCAGCGCACGGGGGGGTAACATATACGAGCAGTACTTC. Translated: CSARGGNIYEQYF.